The 31 T cell receptor beta chains in this list originate from one sample, sequenced in a study of blood T cell repertoires in COVID-19. The assay was immunoSEQ multiplex PCR, and TCRdb's table has in-frame clones only and misses some. The top ten hold roughly 9.8% of the sample, which has roughly 59,000 clones, around 80% seen once. Specimen: peripheral blood. The source of these receptors is a human donor in a cohort sampled during active COVID-19.

V and J are TRBV29-1 and TRBJ1-1; tentatively, D is TRBD1 (5 bases). Germline-derived CDR1 and CDR2 are SQVTM and ANQGSEA. The CDR3 extends over 13 amino acids. Between the trimmed V and J ends, which lost 7 bases and 2 bases, there was a span of 14 bases. The DNA for the CDR3 is TGCAGCGCCCGCCCGGGACTTAACACTGAAGCTTTCTTT. It is translated as CSARPGLNTEAFF.

V and J are TRBV30 and TRBJ2-5, with 11 bases lining up with TRBD1. CDR1 and CDR2 (germline): GTSNPN, SVGIG (reference sequence). The J segment lost 5 bases and the V segment lost 1 base, leaving 3 bases of the junction unmatched. The CDR3 loop spans 14 amino acids. The CDR3 DNA reads as TGTGCCTGGAGTGGGACAGGGGGCGAGGAGACCCAGTACTTC. Translating it yields CAWSGTGGEETQYF.

The rearrangement joins TRBV24-1 to TRBJ2-1; D possibly corresponds to TRBD2 (6 bases). Between the trimmed V and J ends, which lost 7 bases and 10 bases, there was a span of 19 bases. This CDR3 is 14 amino acids long. Germline values: CDR1 KGHDR, CDR2 SFDVKD. CDR3 DNA: TGTGCCACCAGCCGGGACTCCCCCGTTGGGGAGCAGTTCTTC. Protein: CATSRDSPVGEQFF.

The CDR3, as DNA: TGTGCCAGCAGATACCGACAGGGAATGGCAGATACGCAGTATTTT. It is translated as CASRYRQGMADTQYF. The chain links TRBV5-4 to TRBJ2-3; the match to TRBD1 covers 7 bases. Germline lookup yields CDR1 SGHNT and CDR2 YYREEE (reference sequence). Germline trimming cut 5 bases from V and 4 bases from J; bases unmatched to any gene: 10. The CDR3 extends over 15 amino acids.

V gene TRBV1 combines with J gene TRBJ2-2; the table's D call TRBD2 went unverified against the DNA. TRBV1 is flagged as a pseudogene. CDR3 length equals 16 residues. The CDR3 loop reads CTSSHLKPSGCGELFF. CDR3 nucleotide sequence: TGCACCAGCAGCCACCTGAAGCCTAGCGGCTGCGGGGAGCTGTTTTTT.

Here the CDR3 DNA reads TGTGCCTGCCTCCGGAGCTCCTACGAGCAGTACTTC. Residues: CACLRSSYEQYF. The chain links TRBV30 to TRBJ2-7; no definite D call. Germline-derived CDR1 and CDR2 are GTSNPN and SVGIG (reference sequence). The CDR3 is 12 residues long. V was pared by 6 bases and J by 0 bases, with 9 bases between.

J is TRBJ2-7 and V is TRBV5-6; TRBD1 might be the D (6 bases). CDR3 length: 16 residues. V was pared by 4 bases and J by 6 bases, with 23 bases between. Germline assignment: CDR1 SGHDT and CDR2 YYEEEE. CDR3: CASSLYRVNKLREQYF. The CDR3 region has the DNA TGTGCCAGCAGCCTCTACAGGGTGAATAAACTACGCGAGCAGTACTTC.

The rearrangement joins TRBV19 to TRBJ1-5, with TRBD1 identical over 7 bases. Germline V gene lookup returns CDR1 LNHDA and CDR2 SQIVND (reference sequence). J gave up 3 bases and V 5 bases, and 4 bases lay outside the gene matches. CDR3 length: 14 amino acids. CDR3 in DNA: TGTGCCAGTAGTGGGACAGCTTACAATCAGCCCCAGCATTTT. Protein sequence: CASSGTAYNQPQHF.

The J gene is TRBJ2-4, the V gene TRBV28; 8 bases align to TRBD1. This CDR3 has 13 amino acids. J gave up 9 bases and V 4 bases, and 5 bases lay outside the gene matches. CDR1 and CDR2 (germline): MDHEN, SYDVKM. DNA of the CDR3: TGTGCCAGCAGTTCAGGACAGGGACGCATTCAGTACTTC. It encodes CASSSGQGRIQYF.

V is TRBV3-1 (or the pseudogene TRBV3-2) and J is TRBJ1-5; D remains unclear. The V end lost 2 bases, the J end lost 4 bases, and 6 bases lay between the germline ends. This CDR3 comprises 13 residues. Germline V gene lookup returns CDR1 LGHDT and CDR2 YNNKEL (reference sequence). In DNA, the CDR3 is TGTGCCAGCAGCCAAATGTCAAATCAGCCCCAGCATTTT. Translation: CASSQMSNQPQHF.

In this sample, this clone turned up a few times. The chain combines TRBV19 with TRBJ2-3; no definite D call. Germline CDR1 and CDR2: LNHDA and SQIVND (reference sequence). This CDR3 contains 15 residues. V lost 4 bases and J lost 4, with 15 bases in between. In nucleotides, the CDR3 is TGTGCCAGTAGTACTCCCGAGCGAGGAGCAGATACGCAGTATTTT. Encoded protein: CASSTPERGADTQYF.

The chain carries TRBV24-1 and TRBJ2-7; 8 bases align to TRBD2. The germline V gene has CDR1 KGHDR and CDR2 SFDVKD. V shed 7 bases and J 4 bases; nucleotides not matched to a gene: 11. The CDR3 totals 15 residues. The CDR3 spells CATSPAIAGKYEQYF. CDR3 nucleotide sequence: TGTGCCACCAGCCCCGCTATAGCGGGAAAATACGAGCAGTACTTC.

As concerns this clone: Different DNA sequences within this sample yield the same CDR3. The genes are TRBV18 and TRBJ1-1; no firm D call. From germline, CDR1 is KGHSH and CDR2 LQKENI. V lost 6 bases and J 1 base, leaving 12 bases between the germline ends. The CDR3 is 14 amino acids. DNA of the CDR3: TGTGCCAGCTCCCCGTCGAGTCGGAACACTGAAGCTTTCTTT. It yields the protein CASSPSSRNTEAFF.

The J gene is TRBJ2-2, the V gene TRBV19; 14 nucleotides line up with TRBD2. The CDR3 runs to 17 residues. J lost 4 bases, V lost 11 bases, and 12 bases had no gene match. Germline values: CDR1 LNHDA, CDR2 SQIVND (reference sequence). DNA for the CDR3: TGTGCCTCTAACCGGGGGACTAGCGGGAGAGGCACCGGGGAGCTGTTTTTT. Its translation: CASNRGTSGRGTGELFF.

The chain has TRBV7-3 and TRBJ2-2, with 8 bases fitting TRBD2. This CDR3 is 15 amino acids long. Germline values: CDR1 SGHTA, CDR2 FQGTGA. V trimming: 4 bases; J trimming: 6 bases; junction bases outside the gene matches: 7. In DNA, the CDR3 is TGTGCCAGCAGCTCGACGAGCGGGAGCGCCGGGGAGCTGTTTTTT. Residues: CASSSTSGSAGELFF.

This clone was counted only a few times. The chain carries TRBV5-4 and TRBJ2-2, with a possible D match to TRBD1 (6 bases). CDR3 size: 14 residues. Germline V gene sequence: CDR1 SGHNT, CDR2 YYREEE (reference sequence). Trimming took 5 bases from V and 0 from J, leaving 8 bases between them. The DNA of the CDR3 is TGTGCCAGCAGGCCAGGGGCGAACACCGGGGAGCTGTTTTTT. Translation gives CASRPGANTGELFF.

DNA for the CDR3: TGTGCCAGCAGCCGCAACAGGGGATACGAGCAGTACTTC. Translated, it gives CASSRNRGYEQYF. The genes are TRBV14 and TRBJ2-7; 7 bases are a match to TRBD1. V trimming: 4 bases; J trimming: 4 bases; junction bases outside the gene matches: 4. The CDR3 covers 13 residues. The germline gives CDR1 SGHDN, CDR2 FVKESK.

The genes are TRBV6-1 and TRBJ1-2, with 9 positions matching TRBD1. Germline lookup yields CDR1 MNHNS and CDR2 SASEGT. The CDR3 runs 15 residues. Trimming took 2 bases from V and 4 from J; bases not matched to a gene: 5. The CDR3 protein is CASSEPQGATYGYTF. The DNA of the CDR3 is TGTGCCAGCAGTGAACCACAGGGGGCAACCTATGGCTACACCTTC.

The chain couples TRBV5-1 to TRBJ2-3; perhaps TRBD2 as D (5 bases). V lost 6 bases and J lost 2, with 10 bases in between. The CDR3 has 13 amino acids. From germline, CDR1 is SGHRS and CDR2 YFSETQ. The CDR3 is CASTDSSTDTQYF. The CDR3 DNA reads TGCGCCAGCACGGACTCGTCCACAGATACGCAGTATTTT.

This clone was detected only a few times. This sequence joins TRBV4-1 and TRBJ2-3; D possibly corresponds to TRBD1 (6 bases). Germline lookup yields CDR1 MGHRA and CDR2 YSYEKL. This CDR3 has 16 residues. V lost 5 bases to trimming and J lost 2 bases, with 17 bases between them. CDR3 amino acids: CASSYYAGTTTDTQYF. CDR3 bases: TGCGCCAGCAGCTACTACGCCGGGACAACCACAGATACGCAGTATTTT.

This sequence joins TRBV29-1 and TRBJ2-6; a possible D gene is TRBD2 (6 bases). The germline V gene encodes CDR1 SQVTM and CDR2 ANQGSEA. Trimming took off 3 bases at V and 0 bases at J, with 21 bases between the two ends. This CDR3 has 19 amino acids. The CDR3 region has the DNA TGCAGCGTTGAGATTCCCTTTGGGAGGAGCCCCTCTGGGGCCAACGTCCTGACTTTC. Its protein is CSVEIPFGRSPSGANVLTF.

The chain is built from TRBV19 and TRBJ2-2; D is uncertain. Germline values: CDR1 LNHDA, CDR2 SQIVND (reference sequence). There are 13 residues in the CDR3. Trimming shortened V by 6 bases and J by 1 base, and 6 bases separated the two germline ends. Here the CDR3 DNA reads TGTGCCAGTAGGGCTCAGAACACCGGGGAGCTGTTTTTT. Translation gives CASRAQNTGELFF. Full variable domain (missing parts from reference TRBV19 and TRBJ2-2): DGGITQSPKYLFRKEGQNVTLSCEQNLNHDAMYWYRQDPGQGLRLIYYSQIVNDFQKGDIAEGYSVSREKKESFPLTVTSAQKNPTAFYLCASRAQNTGELFFGEGSRLTVL.

The chain couples TRBV11-2 to TRBJ2-7; 7 nucleotides agree with TRBD2. Germline V gene lookup returns CDR1 SGHAT and CDR2 FQNNGV. CDR3 size: 14 residues. The ends lost 5 bases at V and 5 bases at J; junction bases unmatched: 9. Written as DNA, the CDR3 is TGTGCCAGCAGCCGCGGGAGTTTTGGCGACGAGCAGTACTTC. Encoded protein: CASSRGSFGDEQYF.

This clone has just a few counts. V is TRBV28 and J is TRBJ1-1; 7 bases are a match to TRBD1. The CDR3 is 13 amino acids. CDR1 and CDR2 (germline): MDHEN, SYDVKM. J was trimmed by 4 bases and V by 9 bases; bases with no gene match: 8. In nucleotides, the CDR3 is TGTGCCAGAAAACCACAGGGGAGCACTGAAGCTTTCTTT. Protein product: CARKPQGSTEAFF.

In its sample, this clone was seen a few times. The chain has TRBV19 and TRBJ2-2, with D perhaps TRBD2 (6 bases). The ends were cut back, 7 bases at V and 3 bases at J, with 12 bases in the middle. CDR3 length: 14 residues. Germline V gives CDR1 LNHDA, CDR2 SQIVND (reference sequence). In DNA, the CDR3 is TGTGCCAGTAAACCCCGGAGGGACACCGGGGAGCTGTTTTTT. Translating it yields CASKPRRDTGELFF. Complete variable domain (other parts from reference TRBV19 and TRBJ2-2): DGGITQSPKYLFRKEGQNVTLSCEQNLNHDAMYWYRQDPGQGLRLIYYSQIVNDFQKGDIAEGYSVSREKKESFPLTVTSAQKNPTAFYLCASKPRRDTGELFFGEGSRLTVL.

The gene calls are TRBV28 and TRBJ2-2; a weak D match, TRBD1 (6 bases). Germline CDR1 MDHEN, CDR2 SYDVKM. Trimming stripped 3 bases from V and 5 bases from J, with 13 bases between. The CDR3 sequence is 15 residues long. CDR3: CASSFWGRGTGELFF. The CDR3 bases are TGTGCCAGCAGTTTCTGGGGGCGAGGTACCGGGGAGCTGTTTTTT.

The rearrangement links TRBV6-2 or TRBV6-3 to TRBJ2-7, with 10 bases matching TRBD2. This CDR3 is 15 amino acids long. The V gene's germline CDR1 is MNHEY and CDR2 SVGEGT. Trimming cost V 2 bases and J 7 bases; bases outside gene matches: 8. The DNA of the CDR3 is TGTGCCAGCAGTTACAGGACCAGCGGGGGGGAGGAGCAGTACTTC. Protein product: CASSYRTSGGEEQYF.

This clone is labeled medium-sized. The chain recombines TRBV6-4 with TRBJ2-3; TRBD2 matches 7 bases. J was trimmed by 2 bases and V by 5 bases; bases with no gene match: 7. This CDR3 spans 15 amino acids. CDR1 and CDR2 (germline): MRHNA, SNTAGT. The CDR3 region has the DNA TGTGCCAGCAGTCGGGCTAGCGGCACCACAGATACGCAGTATTTT. Its translation is CASSRASGTTDTQYF.

This chain joins TRBV24-1 and TRBJ1-1; no definite D call. The V gene's germline CDR1 is KGHDR and CDR2 SFDVKD. Deletions cut 3 bases from V and 2 bases from J, with 3 bases between. CDR3 length equals 12 residues. CDR3 DNA: TGTGCCACCAGTGATCCAAACACTGAAGCTTTCTTT. This gives the protein CATSDPNTEAFF.

The rearrangement links TRBV23-1 to TRBJ2-3; D call uncertain. TRBV23-1 is an ORF, and what it does is uncertain. This CDR3 has 10 amino acids. Between the trimmed V and J ends, which lost 11 bases and 0 bases, there was a span of 3 bases. This CDR3 reads CARSTDTQYF. DNA for the CDR3: TGCGCCCGGAGCACAGATACGCAGTATTTT.

The chain links TRBV11-3 to TRBJ2-7; a weak D match, TRBD1 (6 bases). The CDR3 sequence is 12 residues long. V lost 5 bases to trimming and J lost 6 bases, with 11 bases between them. Germline-derived CDR1 and CDR2 are SGHNT and YENEEA. The CDR3 loop is CASSPLGGEQYF. CDR3 DNA sequence: TGTGCCAGCAGCCCTCTAGGGGGCGAGCAGTACTTC.